This is a list of T cell receptor beta chains from one sample in a study of blood T cells in healthy people across ages. TCRdb redid the calling of the 5' RACE reads with MiXCR, one entry per CDR3 protein. This sample has around 280,000 distinct CDR3 sequences, with roughly 26% found just once. The specimen sequenced was blood. Every receptor here comes from an older woman in good health. CDR3s include the opening cysteine and the closing phenylalanine or tryptophan. The D gene is left open where the match is weak. For some rows the clone size is stated as once, few or many, or as a class when expanded; others skip it.

>12|.|TRBJ2-3|TRBV10-3|TRBD2
CATAGTTDTQYF
TGTGCCACTGCCGGGACTACCGATACGCAGTATTTT
>15|.|TRBJ2-1|TRBV20-1|TRBD2
CSASQLGTMNNEQFF
TGCAGTGCATCCCAGTTGGGGACTATGAACAATGAGCAGTTCTTC
>13|few|TRBJ1-6|TRBV29-1|.
CSVGFGGLSPLHF
TGCAGCGTTGGTTTCGGGGGACTGTCACCCCTCCACTTT
>12|few|TRBJ1-2|TRBV20-1|.
CSATGVSYGYTF
TGCAGTGCTACAGGGGTTAGCTATGGCTACACCTTC
>14|.|TRBJ1-2|TRBV20-1|.
CSARDYRGIYGYTF
TGCAGTGCTAGAGATTATCGGGGAATCTATGGCTACACCTTC
>13|.|TRBJ2-5|TRBV25-1|.
CASSEMGQETQYF
TGTGCCAGCAGTGAAATGGGCCAAGAGACCCAGTACTTC
>12|few|TRBJ1-2|TRBV29-1|.
CSVEIGSFGYTF
TGCAGCGTTGAAATAGGGTCCTTTGGCTACACCTTC
>14|.|TRBJ1-1|TRBV5-1|.
CASSLDSSNTEAFF
TGCGCCAGCAGCTTGGACAGTTCGAACACTGAAGCTTTCTTT
>14|.|TRBJ1-5|TRBV6-1|.
CASSEGRGAQPQHF
TGTGCCAGCAGTGAAGGCAGAGGAGCTCAGCCCCAGCATTTT
>15|.|TRBJ2-1|TRBV6-5|TRBD2
CAGSYSPGGNNEQFF
TGTGCCGGCAGTTATTCCCCGGGGGGAAACAATGAGCAGTTCTTC
>16|.|TRBJ1-4|TRBV7-2|TRBD1
CASSSTQGQRNEKLFF
TGTGCCAGCAGCTCCACCCAGGGACAGCGTAATGAAAAACTGTTTTTT
>11|few|TRBJ1-2|TRBV29-1|.
CSVGGYESYTF
TGCAGCGTCGGTGGGTATGAAAGCTACACCTTC
>18|few|TRBJ1-4|TRBV7-2|.
CASSRGGGRQRVNEKLFF
TGTGCCAGCAGCCGAGGGGGTGGGCGACAGCGGGTAAACGAAAAACTGTTTTTT
>15|few|TRBJ1-2|TRBV4-3|TRBD1
CASSHPGQGYYGYTF
TGCGCCAGCAGCCACCCGGGACAGGGGTACTATGGCTACACCTTC
>10|.|TRBJ1-2|TRBV6-6|.
CASSSPGYTF
TGTGCCAGCTCTAGTCCTGGCTACACCTTC
>17|few|TRBJ2-3|TRBV19|.
CASSTSAGASNTDTQYF
TGTGCCAGTAGTACATCCGCGGGGGCGAGTAACACAGATACGCAGTATTTT
>16|many|TRBJ1-3|TRBV5-1|.
CASSLDSIGSGNTIYF
TGCGCCAGCAGCTTGGATAGCATAGGCTCTGGAAACACCATATATTTT
>15|once|TRBJ2-1|TRBV5-1|TRBD2
CASSVGTSGLNEQFF
TGCGCCAGCAGCGTCGGGACTAGCGGACTCAATGAGCAGTTCTTC
>15|few|TRBJ2-5|TRBV7-2|.
CASSLDLSSRGAQYF
TGTGCCAGCAGCTTAGACCTATCCTCGCGAGGGGCCCAGTACTTC
>16|many|TRBJ2-1|TRBV18|TRBD1
CASSPPGQSSYNEQFF
TGTGCCAGCTCACCACCGGGACAGAGCTCCTACAATGAGCAGTTCTTC
>15|.|TRBJ2-7|TRBV11-2|.
CASSFLAPPSYEQYF
TGTGCCAGCAGCTTTTTGGCACCTCCTTCCTACGAGCAGTACTTC
>15|.|TRBJ1-2|TRBV10-2|.
CASSASDSSNYGYTF
TGCGCCAGCAGTGCCTCTGACAGTTCTAACTATGGCTACACCTTC
>15|many|TRBJ2-1|TRBV29-1|TRBD2
CSVAQASGSYNEQFF
TGCAGCGTTGCCCAGGCTAGCGGGAGTTACAATGAGCAGTTCTTC
>16|.|TRBJ2-3|TRBV28|.
CATQSARRWSTDTQYF
TGTGCCACCCAAAGCGCAAGGAGGTGGAGCACAGATACGCAGTATTTT
>12|few|TRBJ1-2|TRBV20-1|.
CSARHSPYGYTF
TGCAGTGCTCGTCATTCACCCTATGGCTACACCTTC
>16|.|TRBJ2-7|TRBV2|TRBD2
CASLGRLAGLSYEQYF
TGTGCCAGCCTCGGGCGGCTAGCGGGCCTCTCCTACGAGCAGTACTTC
>16|few|TRBJ2-1|TRBV12-3/TRBV12-4|.
CASSPKGGGTYNEQFF
TGTGCCAGCAGTCCTAAAGGGGGAGGGACCTACAATGAGCAGTTCTTC
>16|.|TRBJ2-5|TRBV4-1|TRBD2
CASSQFGGSAYETQYF
TGCGCCAGCAGCCAGTTCGGCGGGAGCGCATATGAGACCCAGTACTTC
>17|.|TRBJ1-2|TRBV28|TRBD1
CASSPQGIGGAVGGYTF
TGTGCCAGCAGTCCACAAGGGATAGGGGGCGCGGTTGGCGGCTACACCTTC
>16|.|TRBJ2-1|TRBV20-1|TRBD2
CSAPSSGRGRYNEQFF
TGCAGTGCTCCCAGTAGCGGGAGAGGAAGATACAATGAGCAGTTCTTC
>16|.|TRBJ2-5|TRBV4-1|.
CASSQVVFVGVETQYF
TGCGCCAGCAGCCAAGTGGTATTTGTAGGTGTAGAGACCCAGTACTTC
>13|many|TRBJ1-5|TRBV7-2|.
CASSQQGNQPQHF
TGTGCCAGCAGCCAACAGGGAAATCAGCCCCAGCATTTT
>11|.|TRBJ1-2|TRBV29-1|.
CSANFNYGYTF
TGCAGCGCTAACTTTAACTATGGCTACACCTTC
>15|few|TRBJ1-1|TRBV4-3|.
CASSQGQRWNTEAFF
TGCGCCAGCAGCCAAGGACAGCGTTGGAACACTGAAGCTTTCTTT
>17|.|TRBJ1-1|TRBV11-2|.
CASSLDWGQVAAPEAFF
TGTGCCAGCAGCTTGGATTGGGGTCAGGTAGCGGCGCCTGAAGCTTTCTTT
>18|.|TRBJ2-5|TRBV20-1|TRBD2
CSASPRTSGRTGQETQYF
TGCAGTGCGTCTCCCCGGACTAGCGGGAGAACGGGCCAAGAGACCCAGTACTTC
>16|.|TRBJ1-4|TRBV4-1|TRBD1
CASSQDVGTGNEKLFF
TGCGCCAGCAGCCAAGATGTTGGGACAGGGAATGAAAAACTGTTTTTT
>15|few|TRBJ2-5|TRBV27|.
CASSFIAGGGETQYF
TGTGCCAGCAGTTTCATTGCAGGGGGGGGGGAGACCCAGTACTTC
>14|.|TRBJ2-7|TRBV27|TRBD2
CASSTGLAGREQYF
TGTGCCAGCAGTACGGGACTAGCGGGACGCGAGCAGTACTTC
>13|.|TRBJ2-6|TRBV6-2/TRBV6-3|.
CASASSGANVLTF
TGTGCCAGCGCAAGCTCTGGGGCCAACGTCCTGACTTTC
>14|few|TRBJ2-7|TRBV6-1|TRBD1
CASNPDRGIYEQYF
TGTGCCAGCAACCCGGACAGGGGGATATACGAGCAGTACTTC
>13|.|TRBJ2-7|TRBV5-1|TRBD1
CASRQRQGSEQYF
TGCGCCAGCCGGCAGAGACAGGGCTCCGAGCAGTACTTC
>15|.|TRBJ1-1|TRBV15|.
CATSRDPGSNTEAFF
TGTGCCACCAGCAGAGATCCAGGGTCGAACACTGAAGCTTTCTTT
>15|few|TRBJ1-4|TRBV19|.
CASSTGISTNEKLFF
TGTGCCAGTAGTACAGGGATTTCAACTAATGAAAAACTGTTTTTT
>14|few|TRBJ2-3|TRBV5-1|.
CASSLPDSTDTQYF
TGCGCCAGCAGCTTGCCGGACAGCACAGATACGCAGTATTTT
>15|.|TRBJ1-4|TRBV5-5|.
CASSLVRDGDEKLFF
TGTGCCAGCAGCTTGGTACGGGATGGGGATGAAAAACTGTTTTTT
>12|few|TRBJ2-7|TRBV18|TRBD1
CASSDRDYEQYF
TGTGCCAGCTCAGACAGGGACTACGAGCAGTACTTC
>14|few|TRBJ1-5|TRBV12-3/TRBV12-4|.
CASSLAPGSQPQHF
TGTGCCAGCAGTTTAGCGCCGGGCAGCCAGCCCCAGCATTTT
>17|few|TRBJ2-1|TRBV28|TRBD2
CASSWTSGRRSDNEQFF
TGTGCCAGCAGCTGGACTAGCGGGAGGCGGAGTGACAATGAGCAGTTCTTC
>16|few|TRBJ1-5|TRBV7-6|.
CASSSVSGESNQPQHF
TGTGCCAGCAGCTCAGTATCAGGGGAGAGCAATCAGCCCCAGCATTTT
>16|.|TRBJ2-3|TRBV20-1|TRBD2
CSARDPGLASTDTQYF
TGCAGTGCTAGAGATCCGGGACTAGCCTCCACAGATACGCAGTATTTT